This TCR beta chain came from a study of cytomegalovirus exposure and HLA in healthy donors. For the study at large: A later analysis reported the same platform for the 100 to 150 validation repertoires and the 666 first-cohort repertoires.

The data were produced by immunoSEQ multiplex PCR, yet TCRdb's version contains in-frame clones alone and is incomplete. The sample holds 100,000 to 150,000 clones, 88% seen once. Germline V gives CDR1 SSHAT, CDR2 FNYEAQ (reference sequence). V was clipped by 5 bases and J by 8 bases; unmatched bases: 6. This CDR3 contains 13 residues. This clone was seen more than once but under ten times. The gene calls are TRBV7-7 and TRBJ2-1, with 7 bases matching TRBD2. This sequence was found in a man aged 25 to 40 in good health and CMV-seronegative. Sequencing used PBMCs. The chain's CDR3 is CASSDNGGDEQFF. The DNA for the CDR3 is TGTGCCAGCAGCGATAATGGGGGGGATGAGCAGTTCTTC.